This TCR beta chain was retrieved from a study of T cells expressing NK-cell markers. The CDR3 covers 17 residues. Germline CDR1 reads DFQATT; CDR2 reads SNEGSKA (reference sequence). For each CDR3 protein, TCRdb gives one entry from its re-call of the 5' RACE reads, without DNA. With some 460,000 distinct CDR3 sequences in the sample, the ten largest clones hold more than 1.4%. Material: blood T cells: a sorted CD56 or NKG2C T cell subset, CD4+ or CD8+ T cells, or bulk PBMC T cells (not recorded which). The sequence was collected from a woman aged 50 to 65 in good health. The chain uses TRBV20-1 and TRBJ2-1; TCRdb reports TRBD2, a call that lacks DNA to check it against. CDR3 residues: CSARSGDEQSSYNEQFF.